This is a list of T cell receptor beta chains from one sample in a study of T cell responses to AZD1222 COVID-19 vaccine. Measured with immunoSEQ multiplex PCR; TCRdb has only the in-frame clones, and not every one. The sample consists of roughly 85,000 clones, approximately 87% of them appearing once. This sample comprised peripheral blood, obtained on day 0 of AZD1222 vaccination. These receptors were collected from an adult in good health. Each CDR3 is given with its conserved first and last residue. Each record gives: D gene, clone size, J gene, V gene, CDR3 protein, CDR3 DNA. D genes are given only for firm matches. Rows give clone size only sometimes, using once, few, many, or a class for an expanded clone.

d_call: TRBD2
clone_size: .
j_call: TRBJ2-5
v_call: TRBV5-1
cdr3_aa: CASSHGTSGDKTQYF
cdr3_nt: TGCGCCAGCAGCCACGGGACTAGCGGGGATAAGACCCAGTACTTC

d_call: TRBD2
clone_size: .
j_call: TRBJ2-7
v_call: TRBV18
cdr3_aa: CASSRGTSGRAPYEQYF
cdr3_nt: TGTGCCAGCTCACGAGGGACTAGCGGGAGGGCCCCCTACGAGCAGTACTTC

d_call: .
clone_size: .
j_call: TRBJ2-7
v_call: TRBV21-1
cdr3_aa: CASSKAQGDREQYF
cdr3_nt: TGTGCCAGCAGCAAAGCTCAGGGGGATCGCGAGCAGTACTTC

d_call: TRBD1
clone_size: once
j_call: TRBJ2-7
v_call: TRBV27
cdr3_aa: CASSFSPGQGATYEQYF
cdr3_nt: TGTGCCAGCAGTTTTTCCCCCGGACAGGGGGCCACCTACGAGCAGTACTTC

d_call: .
clone_size: .
j_call: TRBJ1-4
v_call: TRBV20-1
cdr3_aa: CSSHRFEKLFF
cdr3_nt: TGCAGTTCCCACAGATTCGAAAAACTGTTTTTT

d_call: .
clone_size: .
j_call: TRBJ1-5
v_call: TRBV6-5
cdr3_aa: CASREGPGPQHF
cdr3_nt: TGTGCCAGCAGAGAGGGACCAGGGCCCCAGCATTTT

d_call: .
clone_size: .
j_call: TRBJ1-6
v_call: TRBV6-1
cdr3_aa: CASSDPGAAISHHF
cdr3_nt: TGTGCCAGCAGTGATCCGGGGGCAGCTATATCTCACCACTTT

d_call: .
clone_size: .
j_call: TRBJ2-1
v_call: TRBV19
cdr3_aa: CASKDGFYNEQFF
cdr3_nt: TGTGCCAGTAAAGACGGCTTCTACAATGAGCAGTTCTTC

d_call: TRBD2
clone_size: few
j_call: TRBJ2-1
v_call: TRBV9
cdr3_aa: CASSAGLAGSEQFF
cdr3_nt: TGTGCCAGCAGCGCGGGACTAGCGGGCAGTGAGCAGTTCTTC

d_call: .
clone_size: .
j_call: TRBJ2-7
v_call: TRBV5-1
cdr3_aa: CASSSMGGGLHEQYF
cdr3_nt: TGCGCCAGCAGCAGTATGGGAGGGGGGCTTCACGAGCAGTACTTC

d_call: .
clone_size: .
j_call: TRBJ1-1
v_call: TRBV19
cdr3_aa: CASSVGRETEAFF
cdr3_nt: TGTGCCAGTAGTGTAGGGAGGGAGACTGAAGCTTTCTTT

d_call: .
clone_size: .
j_call: TRBJ2-7
v_call: TRBV20-1
cdr3_aa: CSARDNTPSYF
cdr3_nt: TGCAGTGCTAGAGATAACACCCCGTCGTACTTC

d_call: TRBD2
clone_size: .
j_call: TRBJ2-7
v_call: TRBV11-2
cdr3_aa: CASRLDVGLAGGEQYF
cdr3_nt: TGTGCCAGCAGGCTAGATGTTGGACTAGCCGGAGGCGAGCAGTACTTC

d_call: .
clone_size: .
j_call: TRBJ1-2
v_call: TRBV7-9
cdr3_aa: CASSLVSPQSYGYTF
cdr3_nt: TGTGCCAGCAGCTTAGTTTCCCCACAGTCCTATGGCTACACCTTC

d_call: .
clone_size: .
j_call: TRBJ2-7
v_call: TRBV27
cdr3_aa: CASRPRQATYEQYF
cdr3_nt: TGTGCCAGCAGGCCAAGACAGGCCACCTACGAGCAGTACTTC

d_call: TRBD2
clone_size: .
j_call: TRBJ2-1
v_call: TRBV11-1
cdr3_aa: CASSSGGLAIPHEQFF
cdr3_nt: TGTGCCAGCAGCTCCGGCGGACTAGCAATCCCCCATGAGCAGTTCTTC

d_call: .
clone_size: .
j_call: TRBJ1-1
v_call: TRBV5-1
cdr3_aa: CASSLGSGGGTEAFF
cdr3_nt: TGCGCCAGCAGCCTGGGGTCTGGGGGCGGGACTGAAGCTTTCTTT

d_call: TRBD1
clone_size: .
j_call: TRBJ2-1
v_call: TRBV23-1
cdr3_aa: CASTPGQASNEQFF
cdr3_nt: TGCGCCAGCACACCGGGACAGGCTTCAAATGAGCAGTTCTTC

d_call: .
clone_size: .
j_call: TRBJ2-5
v_call: TRBV19
cdr3_aa: CASSGGLTGSEKTQYF
cdr3_nt: TGTGCCAGTAGTGGGGGGCTTACAGGGTCGGAAAAGACCCAGTACTTC

d_call: .
clone_size: .
j_call: TRBJ2-6
v_call: TRBV5-4
cdr3_aa: CASSLQASGANVLTF
cdr3_nt: TGTGCCAGCAGCTTACAGGCCTCTGGGGCCAACGTCCTGACTTTC

d_call: .
clone_size: .
j_call: TRBJ2-7
v_call: TRBV30
cdr3_aa: CAWSVEGGEQYF
cdr3_nt: TGTGCCTGGAGTGTAGAGGGTGGCGAGCAGTACTTC

d_call: .
clone_size: .
j_call: TRBJ1-5
v_call: TRBV19
cdr3_aa: CASSIDFRNQPQHF
cdr3_nt: TGTGCCAGTAGTATAGATTTTCGGAATCAGCCCCAGCATTTT

d_call: .
clone_size: once
j_call: TRBJ2-1
v_call: TRBV4-2
cdr3_aa: CASSQEVVAASYNEQFF
cdr3_nt: TGTGCCAGCAGCCAAGAAGTTGTAGCGGCCTCCTACAATGAGCAGTTCTTC

d_call: TRBD1
clone_size: once
j_call: TRBJ1-5
v_call: TRBV27
cdr3_aa: CASSLGQAGQPQHF
cdr3_nt: TGTGCCAGCAGTTTAGGACAGGCGGGTCAGCCCCAGCATTTT

d_call: TRBD2
clone_size: few
j_call: TRBJ2-1
v_call: TRBV7-9
cdr3_aa: CASSPRPAGQNYNEQFF
cdr3_nt: TGTGCCAGCAGCCCTAGGCCAGCGGGGCAGAACTACAATGAGCAGTTCTTC

d_call: .
clone_size: .
j_call: TRBJ1-5
v_call: TRBV4-3
cdr3_aa: CASSQDMGGQPQHF
cdr3_nt: TGCGCCAGCAGCCAAGATATGGGGGGGCAGCCCCAGCATTTT

d_call: .
clone_size: .
j_call: TRBJ2-6
v_call: TRBV27
cdr3_aa: CASSPPRANVLTF
cdr3_nt: TGTGCCAGCAGTCCCCCCCGGGCCAACGTCCTGACTTTC

d_call: .
clone_size: .
j_call: TRBJ1-3
v_call: TRBV19
cdr3_aa: CASTVSGNTIYF
cdr3_nt: TGTGCCAGTACGGTATCTGGAAACACCATATATTTT

d_call: .
clone_size: .
j_call: TRBJ2-5
v_call: TRBV11-2
cdr3_aa: CASSLGERETQYF
cdr3_nt: TGTGCCAGCAGCCTCGGAGAAAGGGAGACCCAGTACTTC

d_call: .
clone_size: .
j_call: TRBJ2-7
v_call: TRBV29-1
cdr3_aa: CSVEDSESYEQYF
cdr3_nt: TGCAGCGTTGAAGATTCGGAATCCTACGAGCAGTACTTC

d_call: TRBD1
clone_size: .
j_call: TRBJ1-4
v_call: TRBV10-3
cdr3_aa: CAISEIQGEKLFF
cdr3_nt: TGTGCCATCAGTGAAATACAGGGGGAAAAACTGTTTTTT

d_call: TRBD1
clone_size: once
j_call: TRBJ1-1
v_call: TRBV29-1
cdr3_aa: CSVAPDRGTGEAFF
cdr3_nt: TGCAGCGTTGCCCCGGACAGGGGGACCGGTGAAGCTTTCTTT

d_call: TRBD1
clone_size: once
j_call: TRBJ2-7
v_call: TRBV7-2
cdr3_aa: CASSLTGTGGYEQYF
cdr3_nt: TGTGCCAGCAGCTTAACCGGGACAGGGGGCTACGAGCAGTACTTC

d_call: .
clone_size: .
j_call: TRBJ1-5
v_call: TRBV19
cdr3_aa: CASRNGGYSNQPQHF
cdr3_nt: TGTGCCAGTAGGAATGGGGGTTATAGCAATCAGCCCCAGCATTTT

d_call: .
clone_size: .
j_call: TRBJ2-7
v_call: TRBV28
cdr3_aa: CASSLSEMDYEQYF
cdr3_nt: TGTGCCAGCAGTTTATCTGAGATGGACTACGAGCAGTACTTC

d_call: .
clone_size: .
j_call: TRBJ2-5
v_call: TRBV27
cdr3_aa: CASRMDSRQQETQYF
cdr3_nt: TGTGCCAGCAGGATGGACTCTCGACAGCAAGAGACCCAGTACTTC

d_call: TRBD1
clone_size: few
j_call: TRBJ1-6
v_call: TRBV19
cdr3_aa: CASSERQGINSPLHF
cdr3_nt: TGTGCCAGTAGTGAACGACAGGGGATCAATTCACCCCTCCACTTT

d_call: .
clone_size: .
j_call: TRBJ1-4
v_call: TRBV4-1
cdr3_aa: CASSQVGAGSEKLFF
cdr3_nt: TGCGCCAGCAGCCAAGTGGGGGCGGGTTCGGAAAAACTGTTTTTT

d_call: TRBD1
clone_size: .
j_call: TRBJ1-2
v_call: TRBV19
cdr3_aa: CASSPRQGSGGYTF
cdr3_nt: TGTGCCAGTAGTCCTAGACAGGGCAGCGGTGGCTACACCTTC

d_call: .
clone_size: .
j_call: TRBJ1-2
v_call: TRBV28
cdr3_aa: CASSEVTSYGYTF
cdr3_nt: TGTGCCAGCAGTGAAGTGACATCCTATGGCTACACCTTC

d_call: .
clone_size: .
j_call: TRBJ1-5
v_call: TRBV19
cdr3_aa: CASELNSYSNQPQHF
cdr3_nt: TGTGCCTCCGAACTGAACAGTTATAGCAATCAGCCCCAGCATTTT

d_call: .
clone_size: .
j_call: TRBJ1-6
v_call: TRBV6-5
cdr3_aa: CASSPRTDNSPLHF
cdr3_nt: TGTGCCAGCTCCCCCCGGACGGATAATTCACCCCTCCACTTT

d_call: .
clone_size: .
j_call: TRBJ2-3
v_call: TRBV5-1
cdr3_aa: CASSPQDSTDTQYF
cdr3_nt: TGCGCCAGCAGCCCCCAGGATAGCACAGATACGCAGTATTTT

d_call: TRBD1
clone_size: .
j_call: TRBJ2-7
v_call: TRBV5-4
cdr3_aa: CASSLNGQDYEQYF
cdr3_nt: TGTGCCAGCAGCTTGAACGGACAGGACTACGAGCAGTACTTC

d_call: .
clone_size: .
j_call: TRBJ1-2
v_call: TRBV9
cdr3_aa: CASSGTRGGGYGYTF
cdr3_nt: TGTGCCAGCAGCGGGACGAGGGGGGGAGGCTATGGCTACACCTTC

d_call: .
clone_size: .
j_call: TRBJ1-5
v_call: TRBV6-1
cdr3_aa: CASSDDPALMPQHF
cdr3_nt: TGTGCCAGCAGTGACGACCCCGCCCTGATGCCCCAGCATTTT

d_call: .
clone_size: once
j_call: TRBJ2-5
v_call: TRBV24-1
cdr3_aa: CATSVLGGETQYF
cdr3_nt: TGTGCCACCAGTGTCTTGGGGGGAGAGACCCAGTACTTC

d_call: .
clone_size: .
j_call: TRBJ1-2
v_call: TRBV2
cdr3_aa: CASRAGGAVYGYTF
cdr3_nt: TGTGCCAGCAGGGCCGGAGGGGCCGTCTATGGCTACACCTTC

d_call: .
clone_size: .
j_call: TRBJ2-7
v_call: TRBV28
cdr3_aa: CASTPQQGSYEQYF
cdr3_nt: TGTGCCAGCACCCCTCAACAGGGCTCCTACGAGCAGTACTTC

d_call: .
clone_size: .
j_call: TRBJ1-2
v_call: TRBV18
cdr3_aa: CASSPTREYGYTF
cdr3_nt: TGTGCCAGCTCACCCACCAGGGAGTATGGCTACACCTTC

d_call: .
clone_size: .
j_call: TRBJ1-2
v_call: TRBV4-3
cdr3_aa: CASSQESGGKDGYTF
cdr3_nt: TGCGCCAGCAGCCAAGAATCGGGGGGCAAGGATGGCTACACCTTC

d_call: .
clone_size: .
j_call: TRBJ2-2
v_call: TRBV3-1/TRBV3-2
cdr3_aa: CASSQDDRTLVRELFF
cdr3_nt: TGTGCCAGCAGCCAAGATGATCGTACCCTAGTGAGGGAGCTGTTTTTT

d_call: .
clone_size: .
j_call: TRBJ2-2
v_call: TRBV11-3
cdr3_aa: CASSLEGRDSNTGELFF
cdr3_nt: TGTGCCAGCAGCTTAGAGGGGCGGGACTCGAACACCGGGGAGCTGTTTTTT

d_call: TRBD2
clone_size: .
j_call: TRBJ2-1
v_call: TRBV10-3
cdr3_aa: CAISDGGGSYNEQFF
cdr3_nt: TGTGCCATCAGTGACGGGGGGGGCTCCTACAATGAGCAGTTCTTC

d_call: TRBD2
clone_size: .
j_call: TRBJ2-7
v_call: TRBV28
cdr3_aa: CASRPASGEAYEQYF
cdr3_nt: TGTGCCAGCAGACCCGCTAGCGGTGAGGCCTACGAGCAGTACTTC

d_call: TRBD2
clone_size: .
j_call: TRBJ2-7
v_call: TRBV14
cdr3_aa: CASSPRGSGGLVSYEQYF
cdr3_nt: TGTGCCAGCAGCCCCCGGGGTAGCGGGGGCTTGGTTTCCTACGAGCAGTACTTC

d_call: TRBD2
clone_size: .
j_call: TRBJ2-1
v_call: TRBV24-1
cdr3_aa: CATSGILAGRGEQFF
cdr3_nt: TGTGCCACCAGTGGAATCCTAGCGGGAAGGGGTGAGCAGTTCTTC